This T cell receptor (beta chain) came from a study of early T cells in non-severe SARS-CoV-2 infection. Notes on the study in general: VDJdb-based matching was biased toward anti-spike CD8 responses and missed private and CD4 specificities.

The CDR3 is 13 residues long. From germline, CDR1 is MNHNY and CDR2 SVGAGI (reference sequence). In the library, individual cDNA molecules carried attached unique molecular identifiers. TCRdb redid the calling of the 5' RACE reads with MiXCR, one entry per CDR3 protein. The data hold around 23,000 distinct CDR3 sequences, with approximately 4.5% observed a single time. This clonotype was counted at least ten times. The antigen is undetermined. The junction does not match germline at one end; this may be a read error. The TCR sequence derives from an adult who was a healthcare worker with PCR-confirmed SARS-CoV-2 infection or an uninfected control (not recorded which). The chain joins TRBV6-6 to TRBJ1-1; 9 bases map to TRBD1. Sequencing was performed on whole blood. CDR3 in DNA: TGTGCCAGCAGGTCACAGGGGGCCTTTGATTATGTGTTC. As protein: CASRSQGAFDYVF.